This is a list of T cell receptor beta chains from one sample in a study of human T cells and chemical hapten exposure. TCRdb re-derived calls from the RACE reads in MiXCR, one entry per CDR3 protein. This table has under 200,000 distinct CDR3 sequences, about 15% appearing once. The source was whole blood, collected in connection with sensitization to the hapten diphenylcyclopropenone (DPC). These receptor sequences come from a woman aged 30 to 39 with alopecia areata. Some clones in this sample may be carry-over from other donors' samples. Each CDR3 is given with its conserved first and last residue. Each record gives: clone size, V gene, J gene, D gene, CDR3 protein, CDR3 DNA. D genes are given only for firm matches. Clone size is not always given. Where it is, it says once, few, many or a class for expanded clones.

>few|TRBV20-1|TRBJ2-7|TRBD2
CSAEGLAGAREQYF
TGCAGTGCTGAAGGACTAGCGGGAGCTCGGGAGCAGTACTTC
>few|TRBV7-2|TRBJ2-7|TRBD1
CASSLWQGADEQYF
TGTGCCAGCAGCTTATGGCAGGGGGCGGACGAGCAGTACTTC
>many|TRBV28|TRBJ2-7|NA
CASTGHEQYF
TGTGCCAGCACAGGGCACGAGCAGTACTTC
>NA|TRBV28|TRBJ2-7|NA
CASSFARLEQYF
TGTGCCAGCAGTTTCGCTAGACTCGAGCAGTACTTC
>many|TRBV27|TRBJ1-1|NA
CASMGRTDSMVRAFF
TGTGCCAGCATGGGTCGGACAGACTCTATGGTACGGGCTTTCTTT
>few|TRBV7-2|TRBJ2-5|TRBD2
CASSSQAGGLETQYF
TGTGCCAGCAGCTCACAAGCGGGGGGTCTTGAGACCCAGTACTTC
>few|TRBV29-1|TRBJ2-7|NA
CSAGDLPYEQYF
TGCAGCGCCGGGGACCTCCCATACGAGCAGTACTTC
>NA|TRBV7-2|TRBJ1-1|NA
CASGRQFDTEAFF
TGTGCCTCAGGGAGGCAGTTCGACACTGAAGCTTTCTTT
>few|TRBV6-5|TRBJ1-1|NA
CASSYGTVNTEAFF
TGTGCCAGCAGTTACGGGACGGTGAACACTGAAGCTTTCTTT
>few|TRBV5-1|TRBJ2-5|TRBD2
CASSPGLAGGKETQYF
TGCGCCAGCAGCCCCGGTCTAGCGGGGGGGAAAGAGACCCAGTACTTC
>many|TRBV9|TRBJ1-1|NA
CASSVGPNTEAFF
TGTGCCAGCAGCGTAGGGCCTAACACTGAAGCTTTCTTT
>NA|TRBV11-3|TRBJ2-3|NA
CASSLAGVKDTQYF
TGTGCCAGCAGCTTAGCGGGGGTTAAAGATACGCAGTATTTT
>NA|TRBV28|TRBJ2-7|TRBD2
CASASGGTPYEQYF
TGTGCCAGCGCTAGCGGGGGCACACCCTACGAGCAGTACTTC
>few|TRBV28|TRBJ2-1|TRBD2
CASTGSTGLAGFGGQFF
TGTGCCAGCACCGGATCAACGGGACTAGCGGGTTTTGGGGGGCAGTTCTTC
>NA|TRBV27|TRBJ2-2|TRBD1
CASSWDDRGNTGELFF
TGTGCCAGCAGTTGGGATGACAGGGGGAACACCGGGGAGCTGTTTTTT
>few|TRBV14|TRBJ2-5|NA
CASSQDGRTQYF
TGTGCCAGCAGCCAAGATGGGCGAACCCAGTACTTC
>few|TRBV18|TRBJ2-6|NA
CASSPHPPGANVLTF
TGTGCCAGCTCACCACACCCCCCCGGGGCCAACGTCCTGACTTTC
>NA|TRBV7-2|TRBJ2-3|TRBD1
CASSYGTGVTDTQYF
TGTGCCAGCAGCTACGGGACAGGGGTAACAGATACGCAGTATTTT
>NA|TRBV27|TRBJ2-1|NA
CASWGIGLYNEQFF
TGTGCCAGCTGGGGAATAGGGCTATACAATGAGCAGTTCTTC
>few|TRBV11-2|TRBJ2-3|TRBD2
CASTSRSGGGLDTQYF
TGTGCCAGCACCTCCCGGTCGGGCGGGGGGTTAGATACGCAGTATTTT
>few|TRBV15|TRBJ1-5|NA
CATSSQNQPQHF
TGTGCCACCAGCTCCCAAAATCAGCCCCAGCATTTT
>few|TRBV4-3|TRBJ2-1|NA
CASSQDLSFHFYNEQFF
TGCGCCAGCAGCCAAGATCTCTCGTTCCACTTCTACAATGAGCAGTTCTTC
>few|TRBV6-6|TRBJ2-2|TRBD1
CASSETGENTGELFF
TGTGCCAGCAGTGAGACAGGGGAGAACACCGGGGAGCTGTTTTTT
>NA|TRBV5-1|TRBJ1-1|NA
CASSSVPGQNTEAFF
TGCGCCAGCAGCTCCGTCCCGGGACAGAACACTGAAGCTTTCTTT
>NA|TRBV29-1|TRBJ2-2|TRBD2
CSVDQREAGGELFF
TGCAGCGTTGATCAGCGGGAGGCCGGCGGGGAGCTGTTTTTT
>NA|TRBV20-1|TRBJ2-7|NA
CSASRPTRAREQYF
TGCAGTGCCTCAAGGCCGACCAGGGCACGCGAGCAGTACTTC
>few|TRBV4-3|TRBJ2-2|NA
CASSQDPGYSTGELFF
TGCGCCAGCAGCCAAGATCCGGGGTATTCCACCGGGGAGCTGTTTTTT
>few|TRBV29-1|TRBJ1-1|TRBD1
CSARGQLNTEAFF
TGCAGCGCCAGGGGACAGCTGAACACTGAAGCTTTCTTT
>NA|TRBV10-3|TRBJ2-1|NA
CAISDGKHIGNEQFF
TGTGCCATCAGTGATGGGAAGCACATCGGGAATGAGCAGTTCTTC
>NA|TRBV7-9|TRBJ1-3|NA
CASSPAGTYGNTIYF
TGTGCCAGCAGCCCCGCCGGGACGTATGGAAACACCATATATTTT
>few|TRBV29-1|TRBJ2-2|TRBD2
CSVAAGALTGELFF
TGCAGCGTTGCAGCGGGGGCGCTGACCGGGGAGCTGTTTTTT
>few|TRBV4-3|TRBJ1-2|TRBD1
CASSSRTGGVGYTF
TGCGCCAGCAGCTCCCGGACAGGGGGGGTTGGCTACACCTTC
>many|TRBV19|TRBJ1-5|NA
CASSMLNGQPQHF
TGTGCCAGTAGTATGCTAAACGGTCAGCCCCAGCATTTT
>many|TRBV7-2|TRBJ2-5|NA
CASSLVETQYF
TGTGCCAGCAGCTTAGTAGAGACCCAGTACTTC
>few|TRBV29-1|TRBJ2-1|TRBD2
CSVGRSGSSYNEQFF
TGCAGCGTTGGCAGGAGCGGGAGCTCCTACAATGAGCAGTTCTTC
>NA|TRBV28|TRBJ2-4|NA
CASSLKPRAWENIQYF
TGTGCCAGCAGTTTAAAGCCCCGGGCTTGGGAAAACATTCAGTACTTC
>few|TRBV11-2|TRBJ2-1|TRBD1
CASSPGTGSDEQFF
TGTGCCAGCAGCCCCGGGACAGGGTCGGATGAGCAGTTCTTC
>NA|TRBV12-3/TRBV12-4|TRBJ1-5|NA
CASSVGSLELREPQHF
TGTGCCAGCAGCGTTGGGTCGTTGGAGCTCCGGGAGCCCCAGCATTTT
>NA|TRBV2|TRBJ1-2|TRBD1
CASSEGRGLYGYTF
TGTGCCAGCAGTGAAGGCAGGGGGCTGTATGGCTACACCTTC
>NA|TRBV20-1|TRBJ2-3|NA
CSAPDRRSTDTQYF
TGCAGTGCTCCAGACAGGCGGAGTACAGATACGCAGTATTTT
>NA|TRBV2|TRBJ1-6|NA
CASRPYLGLSLNSPLHF
TGTGCCAGCAGGCCATACTTAGGTCTCTCGTTGAATTCACCCCTCCACTTT
>many|TRBV5-5|TRBJ1-2|NA
CASSLLLKGNYGYTF
TGTGCCAGCAGCTTGTTACTGAAAGGAAACTATGGCTACACCTTC
>NA|TRBV29-1|TRBJ2-7|TRBD1
CSVEGGQGAYEQYF
TGCAGCGTTGAAGGCGGGCAGGGGGCCTACGAGCAGTACTTC
>NA|TRBV7-8|TRBJ1-5|NA
CASSLALGNNQPQHF
TGTGCCAGCAGCTTAGCTCTGGGCAACAATCAGCCCCAGCATTTT
>NA|TRBV12-3/TRBV12-4|TRBJ2-7|TRBD2
CASSLDLPGTSGEQYF
TGTGCCAGCAGTTTAGACCTCCCCGGGACTAGCGGTGAGCAGTACTTC
>NA|TRBV5-4|TRBJ2-1|NA
CASSTPDMNEQFF
TGTGCCAGCAGCACCCCCGACATGAATGAGCAGTTCTTC
>NA|TRBV7-2|TRBJ1-6|TRBD1
CASSLKRQGGSPLHF
TGTGCCAGCAGCTTAAAACGACAGGGAGGTTCACCCCTCCACTTT
>NA|TRBV11-2|TRBJ2-2|NA
CASSLVGVGELFF
TGTGCCAGCAGCTTAGTAGGGGTCGGGGAGCTGTTTTTT
>NA|TRBV6-2/TRBV6-3|TRBJ2-5|TRBD1
CASSGQGKRETQYF
TGTGCCAGCAGTGGACAGGGGAAAAGAGAGACCCAGTACTTC
>many|TRBV11-2|TRBJ1-4|NA
CASSSQGTTTNEKLFF
TGTGCCAGCAGCTCCCAAGGGACAACAACTAATGAAAAACTGTTTTTT
>few|TRBV18|TRBJ1-4|NA
CASSPAAGDNEKLFF
TGTGCCAGCTCACCAGCCGCGGGGGATAATGAAAAACTGTTTTTT
>few|TRBV6-1|TRBJ2-1|TRBD2
CASTASGRLEQFF
TGTGCCAGCACCGCTAGCGGGAGACTTGAGCAGTTCTTC
>many|TRBV5-1|TRBJ2-3|NA
CASGGSEPADTQYF
TGCGCCAGCGGGGGCTCCGAACCGGCAGATACGCAGTATTTT
>few|TRBV28|TRBJ2-7|NA
CASSPTSAYSYEQYF
TGTGCCAGCAGCCCTACCAGCGCCTACTCCTACGAGCAGTACTTC
>NA|TRBV18|TRBJ1-3|NA
CASSPEGPGRGSGNTIYF
TGTGCCAGCTCACCAGAGGGGCCAGGACGAGGCTCTGGAAACACCATATATTTT